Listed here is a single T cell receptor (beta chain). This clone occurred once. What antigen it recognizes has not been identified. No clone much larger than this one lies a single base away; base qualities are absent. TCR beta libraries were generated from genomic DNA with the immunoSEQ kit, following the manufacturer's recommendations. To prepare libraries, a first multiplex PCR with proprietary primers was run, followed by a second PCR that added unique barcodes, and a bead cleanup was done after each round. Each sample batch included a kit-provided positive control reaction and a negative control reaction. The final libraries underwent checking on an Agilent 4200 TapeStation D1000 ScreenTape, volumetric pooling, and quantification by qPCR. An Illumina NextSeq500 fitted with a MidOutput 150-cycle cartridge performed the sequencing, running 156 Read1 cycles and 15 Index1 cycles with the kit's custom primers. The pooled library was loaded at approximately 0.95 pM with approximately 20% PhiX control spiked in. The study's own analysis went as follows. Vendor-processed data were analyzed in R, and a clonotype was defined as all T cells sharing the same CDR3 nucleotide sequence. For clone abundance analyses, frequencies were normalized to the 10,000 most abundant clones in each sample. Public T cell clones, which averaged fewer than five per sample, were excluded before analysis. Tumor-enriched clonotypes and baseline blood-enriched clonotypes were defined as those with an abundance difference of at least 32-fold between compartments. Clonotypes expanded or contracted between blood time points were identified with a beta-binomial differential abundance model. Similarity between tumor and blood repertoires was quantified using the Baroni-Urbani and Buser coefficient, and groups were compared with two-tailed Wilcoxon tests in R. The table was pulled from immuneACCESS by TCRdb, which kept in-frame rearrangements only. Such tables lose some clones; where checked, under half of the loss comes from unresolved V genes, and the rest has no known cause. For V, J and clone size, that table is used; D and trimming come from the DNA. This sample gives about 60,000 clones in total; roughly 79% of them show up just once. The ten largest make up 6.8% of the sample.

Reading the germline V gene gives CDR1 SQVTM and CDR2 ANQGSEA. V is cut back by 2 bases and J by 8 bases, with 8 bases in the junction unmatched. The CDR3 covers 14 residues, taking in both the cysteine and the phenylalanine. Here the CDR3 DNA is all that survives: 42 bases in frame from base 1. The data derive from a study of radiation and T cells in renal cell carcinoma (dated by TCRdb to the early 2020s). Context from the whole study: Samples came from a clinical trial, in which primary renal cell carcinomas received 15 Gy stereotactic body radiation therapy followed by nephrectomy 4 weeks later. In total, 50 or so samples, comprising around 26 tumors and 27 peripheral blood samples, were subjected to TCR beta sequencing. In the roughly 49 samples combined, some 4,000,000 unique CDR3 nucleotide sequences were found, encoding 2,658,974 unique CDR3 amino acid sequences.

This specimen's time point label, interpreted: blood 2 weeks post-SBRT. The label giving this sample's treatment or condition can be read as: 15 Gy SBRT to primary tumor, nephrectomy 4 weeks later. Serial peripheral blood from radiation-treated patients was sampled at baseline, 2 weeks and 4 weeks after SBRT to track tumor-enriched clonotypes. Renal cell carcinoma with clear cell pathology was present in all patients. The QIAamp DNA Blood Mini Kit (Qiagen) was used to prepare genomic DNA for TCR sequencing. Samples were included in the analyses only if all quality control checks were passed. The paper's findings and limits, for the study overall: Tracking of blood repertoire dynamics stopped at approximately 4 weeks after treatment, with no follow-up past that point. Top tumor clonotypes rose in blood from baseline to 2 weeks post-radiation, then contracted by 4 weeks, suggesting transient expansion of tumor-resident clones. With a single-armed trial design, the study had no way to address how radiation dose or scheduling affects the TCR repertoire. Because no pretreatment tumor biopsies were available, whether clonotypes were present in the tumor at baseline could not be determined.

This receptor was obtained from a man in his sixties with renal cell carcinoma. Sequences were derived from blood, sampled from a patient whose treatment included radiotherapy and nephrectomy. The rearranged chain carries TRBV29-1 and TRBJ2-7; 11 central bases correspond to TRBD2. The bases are TGCAGCGTTGAATTGATGCTAGCGGGGGGCAAGCAGTACTTC. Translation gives CSVELMLAGGKQYF.